This note documents a single TCR beta chain sequence. CDR1 and CDR2 from the germline V gene are LNHDA and SQIVND (reference sequence). With V trimmed by 3 bases and J by 11 bases, 1 base remained unmatched. The CDR3 runs 11 residues. In the authors' workflow: Reference gene primer amplification yielded estimated nucleated cell counts. The table came from immunoSEQ multiplex PCR; TCRdb's copy has only in-frame clones and leaves some out. V and J calls and clone size are given by that table; D and trimming were obtained from the DNA. The table lists 300,000 to 400,000 clones, 85% of them singletons. Those enrolled, adults aged roughly 18 to 95 years, came from about 24 US areas. Cohort placement rested on clinical history that participants reported themselves. This entry comes from a study of blood T cell repertoires in COVID-19. Study-wide context: From T cells, B-cell-depleted T cells, or PBMCs came the material, which was cDNA or gDNA.

This TCR derives from a woman aged 30 to 39 who had been exposed to COVID-19. The rearrangement joins TRBV19 to TRBJ1-5, with 7 nucleotides matching TRBD1. Sequencing was carried out using PBMCs or T cells enriched from blood (not recorded which). The CDR3 sequence is CASSIQGAQHF. The CDR3 nucleotides are TGTGCCAGTAGTATCCAGGGGGCCCAGCATTTT.